This T cell receptor beta chain was sequenced for a study of regulatory T cells in long-lasting Graves disease. The study, taken as a whole, reports: Study of thyroid tissue was not done, with only peripheral blood studied.

Arm-PCR of CDR3 regions with iRepertoire HTBI primers generated TCR beta libraries. TCRdb recomputed calls from the multiplex PCR reads with MiXCR, one row per CDR3 protein. The sample lists hundreds of thousands of distinct CDR3 sequences; around 21% were seen once. Time point given: persistent/refractory GD, antithyroid drugs over 5 years with positive TRAb. Extracted RNA from PBMCs served as the source of the TCR library. This clonotype was picked up a small number of times. The antigen is not known. The receptor comes from a female donor with Graves disease. The specimen was peripheral blood mononuclear cells (PBMCs), collected when the disease was refractory, from a patient treated with antithyroid drugs.

CDR3 coding DNA: TGTGCCAGCAGCTATTCTAGCTTGGGGGTGACTAGCACAGATACGCAGTATTTT. It codes for CASSYSSLGVTSTDTQYF. V gene TRBV7-6 combines with J gene TRBJ2-3, with D perhaps given as TRBD1 or TRBD2 (5 bases each). Germline V lookup: CDR1 SGHVS, CDR2 FNYEAQ. Trimming left V 4 bases short and J 0 bases short, with 20 bases between. The CDR3 runs 18 residues.